The 24 T cell receptor beta chains below all came from one sample that was sequenced in a study of Ad26.COV2.S vaccination and SARS-CoV-2 variants. Only in-frame clones appear in the TCRdb table, and some are missing; sequencing was by immunoSEQ multiplex PCR. This sample carries around 370,000 clones, 92% of them seen once, and the ten largest clones take around 4%. The material was peripheral blood, obtained after recovery from COVID-19. The origin of the receptors is a human donor who had recovered from COVID-19.

The chain has TRBV28 and TRBJ1-4; no definite D call. Germline V CDR1 and CDR2: MDHEN, SYDVKM. The CDR3 spans 15 residues. V was pared by 4 bases and J by 8 bases, with 17 bases between. The CDR3 coding sequence is TGTGCCAGCAGTTCCCCCCGCGGGGTCAGCGAAAAACTGTTTTTT. This translates into CASSSPRGVSEKLFF. The entire variable domain, with the rest obtained from reference TRBV28 and TRBJ1-4, is as follows: DVKVTQSSRYLVKRTGEKVFLECVQDMDHENMFWYRQDPGLGLRLIYFSYDVKMKEKGDIPEGYSVSREKKERFSLILESASTNQTSMYLCASSSPRGVSEKLFFGSGTQLSVL.

The chain employs TRBV27 and TRBJ1-4, with unresolved D. Trimming removed 0 bases from V and 8 bases from J, with 13 bases in between. Germline lookup yields CDR1 MNHEY and CDR2 SMNVEV (reference sequence). This CDR3 has 15 residues. CDR3 region: CASSLSGEAREKLFF. The DNA for the CDR3 is TGTGCCAGCAGTTTATCCGGGGAGGCGCGAGAAAAACTGTTTTTT.

This clone turned up a few times. The chain employs TRBV12-3 or TRBV12-4 and TRBJ2-2; D is ambiguous. The germline V and J ends were trimmed by 3 bases and 7 bases, with 9 bases remaining between them. The CDR3 sequence is 13 residues long. The CDR3 DNA sequence: TGTGCCAGCAGTTTCCGGCCTCTCGGGGAGCTGTTTTTT. Translation gives CASSFRPLGELFF.

The V gene is TRBV9, the J gene TRBJ1-1; D unclear. Per germline, CDR1 SGDLS and CDR2 YYNGEE. The ends were cut back, 8 bases at V and 2 bases at J, with 13 bases in the middle. The CDR3 runs 13 residues. CDR3 DNA: TGTGCCAGTAACGAGGGCAGCAACACTGAAGCTTTCTTT. Protein product: CASNEGSNTEAFF.

This chain uses TRBV27 with TRBJ1-4, with TRBD1 matching over 7 bases. CDR1 MNHEY and CDR2 SMNVEV come from the germline V gene (reference sequence). The CDR3 runs to 16 residues. J lost 0 bases, V lost 10 bases, and 11 bases had no gene match. CDR3 protein: CATPGTANATNEKLFF. In DNA form, the CDR3 reads TGTGCCACCCCGGGGACAGCCAATGCAACTAATGAAAAACTGTTTTTT.

The sample holds one count of this clone. This sequence joins TRBV2 and TRBJ1-1; D is undetermined. Looked up from germline, CDR1 is SNHLY and CDR2 is FYNNEI. V lost 6 bases, J lost 7 bases, and 15 bases lay in between. This CDR3 has 13 residues. The CDR3 bases are TGTGCCAGCAGGGGTGGTCTCATGGGTGAAGCTTTCTTT. Amino acids: CASRGGLMGEAFF.

This clone appeared a single time. The rearrangement uses TRBV6-1 and TRBJ1-1; TRBD1 agrees at 10 bases. The CDR3 is 16 residues long. The germline V gene encodes CDR1 MNHNS and CDR2 SASEGT. V lost 2 bases to trimming and J lost 4 bases; unmatched junction nucleotides: 7. CDR3 protein: CASSEPPGQGSTEAFF. The CDR3 DNA is TGTGCCAGCAGTGAACCTCCGGGACAGGGGAGCACTGAAGCTTTCTTT.

The chain joins TRBV19 to TRBJ2-7, with 9 bases aligning to TRBD1. Looked up from germline, CDR1 is LNHDA and CDR2 is SQIVND (reference sequence). The length of the CDR3 is 16 residues. Trimming removed 1 base from V and 7 bases from J; junction bases left unmatched: 11. The CDR3 nucleotides are TGTGCCAGTAGTATAGCCCCCGGGACAGGGACGAGGGAGCAGTACTTC. This codes for CASSIAPGTGTREQYF.

The chain employs TRBV3-1 (or the pseudogene TRBV3-2) and TRBJ1-2; D is ambiguous. Trimming pared 4 bases from V and 4 bases from J, leaving 19 bases between. Germline-derived CDR1 and CDR2 are LGHDT and YNNKEL (reference sequence). The CDR3 runs 16 residues. CDR3 residues: CASSPGRRLVVYGYTF. The CDR3 DNA reads as TGTGCCAGCAGCCCCGGACGGCGCCTTGTGGTCTATGGCTACACCTTC.

V usage is TRBV28 and J usage is TRBJ2-7; D ambiguous. CDR1 and CDR2 from the germline V gene are MDHEN and SYDVKM. Trimming pared 5 bases from V and 3 bases from J, leaving 17 bases between. There are 15 residues in the CDR3. CDR3 loop: CASSLTSAHLYEQYF. The CDR3 DNA is TGTGCCAGCAGTCTGACCTCAGCCCATCTCTACGAGCAGTACTTC.

The chain joins TRBV19 to TRBJ1-5; unclear D gene. This CDR3 is 17 amino acids long. CDR1 and CDR2 from the germline V gene are LNHDA and SQIVND (reference sequence). V was shortened by 4 bases and J by 0 bases, with 16 bases between the two germline ends. The CDR3, as DNA: TGTGCCAGTAGTAGTCTCATGGACCTATATAGCAATCAGCCCCAGCATTTT. Protein: CASSSLMDLYSNQPQHF.

There are a few counts of this clone. The chain's CDR3 is CASRVPLHRGLVGLYGYTF. For the CDR3, the DNA is TGTGCCAGCAGGGTCCCGCTACACAGGGGGCTTGTCGGCCTCTATGGCTACACCTTC. The chain links TRBV5-5 to TRBJ1-2; TRBD1 agrees at 9 bases. Germline V gene data show CDR1 as SGHKS and CDR2 as YYEKEE (reference sequence). Trimming at V came to 5 bases and at J to 4 bases, leaving 21 bases not matched to a gene. The CDR3 is 19 residues long.

This chain uses TRBV7-6 with TRBJ1-2; D gene uncertain. The V gene lost 5 bases and the J gene lost 2 bases, with 12 bases spanning the gap. This CDR3 has 14 residues. CDR1 is SGHVS, CDR2 FNYEAQ, per germline. For the CDR3, the DNA is TGTGCCAGCAGCCCAGGTGGGCAGAACTATGGCTACACCTTC. It is translated as CASSPGGQNYGYTF.

The V gene is TRBV6-6, the J gene TRBJ2-7; 9 bases map to TRBD1. The CDR3 consists of 14 residues. Trimming at V came to 7 bases and at J to 2 bases, leaving 6 bases not matched to a gene. Germline V gives CDR1 MNHNY, CDR2 SVGAGI (reference sequence). The CDR3 DNA reads as TGTGCCAGCACTGCGGGACAGGGTCCCTACGAGCAGTACTTC. It encodes CASTAGQGPYEQYF.

The chain combines TRBV9 with TRBJ2-7; D tentatively reads TRBD1 or TRBD2 (6 bases each). The ends were cut back, 7 bases at V and 4 bases at J, with 9 bases in the middle. The CDR3 contains 11 residues. Per germline, CDR1 SGDLS and CDR2 YYNGEE. CDR3 sequence (DNA): TGTGCCAGCGGAGGGGGATACGAGCAGTACTTC. This translates into CASGGGYEQYF. The full variable domain, its missing parts supplied by reference TRBV9 and TRBJ2-7, is DSGVTQTPKHLITATGQRVTLRCSPRSGDLSVYWYQQSLDQGLQFLIQYYNGEERAKGNILERFSAQQFPDLHSELNLSSLELGDSALYFCASGGGYEQYFGPGTRLTVT.

CDR3: CASRSRNSYNEQFF. In nucleotides, the CDR3 is TGTGCCAGCAGATCCCGTAACTCCTACAATGAGCAGTTCTTC. V usage is TRBV5-6 and J usage is TRBJ2-1; D is ambiguous. CDR1 is SGHDT and CDR2 is YYEEEE in the germline V gene. With 5 bases removed from V and 0 bases from J, the gap between germline ends came to 9 bases. CDR3 length: 14 residues.

This sequence joins TRBV6-5 and TRBJ2-1; D gene unclear. The CDR3 length is 13 residues. V was pared by 6 bases and J by 7 bases, with 13 bases between. Germline V lookup: CDR1 MNHEY, CDR2 SVGAGI. The CDR3 DNA is TGTGCCAGCAGCCAGGACGGGCTAAATGAGCAGTTCTTC. It encodes CASSQDGLNEQFF.

The V call is TRBV27, the J call TRBJ2-5, with 7 bases aligning to TRBD1. This CDR3 is 15 amino acids long. The V gene's germline CDR1 is MNHEY and CDR2 SMNVEV (reference sequence). V shed 5 bases, J shed 2 bases, and the junction held 8 bases outside the gene matches. CDR3 nucleotides: TGTGCCAGCAGTCCGACCCCGGGACAGCAAGAGACCCAGTACTTC. It translates to CASSPTPGQQETQYF.

This chain connects TRBV7-9 to TRBJ1-5; the D gene is possibly TRBD1 (6 bases). Trimming pared 6 bases from V and 5 bases from J, leaving 11 bases between. The length of the CDR3 is 13 residues. Germline V gene lookup returns CDR1 SEHNR and CDR2 FQNEAQ (reference sequence). The CDR3 reads CASRRGAHQPQHF. The CDR3 coding sequence is TGTGCCAGCAGGAGGGGGGCACATCAGCCCCAGCATTTT.

This clone has a single count. This chain joins TRBV6-5 and TRBJ1-1, with TRBD1 identical over 8 bases. This CDR3 has 15 residues. V lost 11 bases to trimming and J lost 5 bases; unmatched junction nucleotides: 16. Germline V gives CDR1 MNHEY, CDR2 SVGAGI. The CDR3 spells CADKRPGQERTEAFF. The CDR3 DNA reads as TGTGCCGACAAAAGACCGGGACAGGAGAGGACTGAAGCTTTCTTT.

V usage is TRBV6-5 and J usage is TRBJ1-1, with D possibly being TRBD1 (5 bases). V lost 6 bases and J lost 5, with 16 bases in between. The CDR3 spans 14 residues. Germline CDR1 MNHEY, CDR2 SVGAGI. The CDR3 coding sequence is TGTGCCAGCAGCAGAGGGGCGGTGGGTACTGAAGCTTTCTTT. Amino acid sequence: CASSRGAVGTEAFF.

This chain connects TRBV6-5 to TRBJ2-2; 7 nucleotides line up with TRBD1. CDR3 length equals 16 residues. Unmatched junction bases numbered 8, after V lost 0 bases and J lost 7 bases. Germline V CDR1 and CDR2: MNHEY, SVGAGI. This CDR3 reads CASSYSPTGWSGELFF. Here the CDR3 DNA reads TGTGCCAGCAGTTACTCCCCGACAGGGTGGAGCGGGGAGCTGTTTTTT.

This clone has only one observation. V and J are TRBV21-1 and TRBJ2-3; the table's D gene call, TRBD1, was not cross checked with the DNA. TRBV21-1 is a listed pseudogene. The CDR3 sequence is 15 residues long. The CDR3, as DNA: TGTGCCAGCCCCTCCCGGGGACAGGGCCAGAATACGCAGTATTTT. This encodes CASPSRGQGQNTQYF.

The chain links TRBV11-3 to TRBJ2-7; 10 nucleotides line up with TRBD1. This CDR3 contains 17 residues. The germline gives CDR1 SGHNT, CDR2 YENEEA. V lost 5 bases and J lost 4; bases outside the gene matches: 14. CDR3 loop: CASSPHDRGPFYYEQYF. DNA of the CDR3: TGTGCCAGCAGCCCTCACGACAGGGGGCCATTTTATTACGAGCAGTACTTC.